Given below is one T cell receptor beta chain in context. Its antigen is still unknown. No base quality values were provided; no much bigger clone lies one nucleotide off. This sample is drawn from a study of shared clonotypes between healthy human individuals (dated by TCRdb to 2018 to 2021). A note on the overall study: A couple of women and a few men aged 18 to 49 years were included in the cohort. For each donor, CD4 naive and CD4 memory were each given three plates, CD8 naive was given two plates, and CD8 memory was given one plate. To estimate repertoire size and how much clonotypes are shared between individuals, the study performed deep sequencing of blood TCR repertoires from about five healthy adults. Libraries were prepared and TCR repertoires were sequenced by different laboratories using diverse techniques, in order to increase sequencing depth and limit assay-specific biases. Per donor, leukapheresis produced somewhere between about 0.8 and 9 billion PBMCs. Beyond this particular receptor, the publication reports: Pairwise subsampling led to the expectation that sequencing depth would affect the degree of clonotype sharing among donors. The genetic and exposure-history diversity represented was limited by the small number of donors. Compared with non-shared clonotypes, the clonotypes found in all four sorted-subset donors had higher generation probabilities. Naive subsets generally had larger estimated clonotype richness than memory subsets. Roughly 5% of naive CD4, roughly 3.6% of naive CD8, about 2.4% of memory CD4, and over 0.35% of memory CD8 clonotypes were shared across four donors. Only blood was sampled, and tissue TCR repertoires likely differ from those in blood. Rarefaction of sorted-subset datasets indicated incomplete sequencing despite the large sequencing depth.

Donors were healthy HIV-negative adults with no recently reported acute infections or vaccinations. Every donor was a Caucasian adult residing in Nashville, Tennessee, USA. CD4+ T cells were enriched by magnetic negative selection; naive cells were then positively selected on CD45RA, and the negative fraction formed the memory subset. After blood collection by leukapheresis, PBMCs were isolated using Ficoll-Histopaque density gradient centrifugation and then cryopreserved in the vapor phase of liquid nitrogen. Analytical flow cytometry was used to check the purity and quantity of each magnetically sorted T cell population. Genomic DNA was isolated from each sorted fraction and quantified by UV absorbance on a Nanodrop 2000c. Including cysteine and phenylalanine, the CDR3 has 14 amino acids. This entry keeps only the CDR3 DNA: 42 bases, framed from base 1. The junction carries 13 bases between V and J, which are trimmed by 6 bases and 2 bases respectively. Based on the germline V gene, the CDR1 and CDR2 sequences are SGDLS and YYNGEE.

Using the deep immunoSEQ assay, multiplex PCR amplified TCR CDR3 regions from genomic DNA. For each cell subset, the extracted genomic DNA was distributed evenly across all wells of several immunoSEQ 96-well plates, and each plate served as one replicate. For sorted subsets, around 200 ng genomic DNA, equal to 30,000 to 35,000 T cell genomes, was loaded into each replicate PCR. The purified libraries were quantified using a Qubit 3.0 fluorometer, sized with a Bioanalyzer 2100, and then quantified again using the KAPA Library Quantification kit. Every immunoSEQ 96-well plate was sequenced on a separate single-read 150-cycle Illumina NextSeq 550 flow cell. As for the authors' bioinformatics: The immunoSEQ output contained only junctional sequences without quality scores, so filtering could not match that applied to full-length reads. Sequences were annotated with PyIR, a Python wrapper for IgBLAST v1.9, and V/J genes and CDR3 were assigned using IMGT germline references. Reads were filtered out if the reads had weak V/J assignments (E-value above 1e-6), no CDR3, stop codons, out-of-frame junctions, or ambiguous translated residues. V3J clonotypes were defined as sequences sharing an identical inferred V gene, J gene, and CDR3 amino acid sequence. To compute the percentage overlap between repertoires, the number of shared unique clonotypes was divided by the size of the smaller repertoire. RTK rarefaction, the Chao1 estimator, and Recon v2.1 estimates of unobserved clonotypes were used to assess repertoire richness. Generation probabilities were computed with OLGA for all TCRbeta clonotypes obtained by the gDNA method from four donors. The table was pulled from immuneACCESS by TCRdb, which kept in-frame rearrangements only. Such tables lose some clones; where checked, under half of the loss comes from unresolved V genes, and the rest has no known cause. The V and J calls and the clone size are those of that table, but D and trimming were determined from the DNA. In all, the sample holds just over 2,000,000 clones, and 85% to 95% of those were seen once. Together, the top ten hold 0.1% to 0.15% of the sample.

The chain is assembled from TRBV9 and TRBJ2-3, with the identity of the D gene unclear. Sequences were obtained from naive CD4+ T cells sorted from blood. The cell subset or site label of this sample denotes: CD45RA+ positively selected. This clonotype was obtained from a man in his late teens or twenties in good health. The CDR3 has the sequence CASTPVPTTDTQYF. The nucleotide sequence is TGTGCCAGCACCCCCGTGCCTACCACAGATACGCAGTATTTT.